This TCR beta chain is drawn from a study of T cell clones after liver transplantation (dated by TCRdb to about 2019). Describing the broader study: The samples were obtained from ITN030ST, a randomized trial that attempted immunosuppression withdrawal within 2 years after liver transplantation. Donor-reactive T cell clones were identified using TCRbeta sequencing after a pre-transplant mixed lymphocyte reaction and were then followed in post-transplant blood. Third party-reactive TCRbeta sequences from pre-transplant MLRs were also identified as an antigen-independent comparator for donor-reactive sequences. Three of the eight recipients were HCV-positive; the others were transplanted for non-autoimmune, non-viral indications. Subjects received no induction therapy and standard immunosuppression until randomization at 12-24 months post-transplant. Tolerance meant complete immunosuppression withdrawal for at least one year without liver enzymes rising beyond twice the upper limit of normal. Blood samples were taken pre-transplant, pre-randomization before withdrawal, and post-randomization after full withdrawal or failed withdrawal. The studied cohort comprised 8 liver transplant recipients, 3 classified as tolerant and 5 as non-tolerant.

High-throughput TCRbeta CDR3 sequencing of frozen genomic DNA was performed by immunoSEQ, with PCR amplification, mapping, bias correction and internal controls included. The original methods were these. Productive rearrangements were kept, and unique TCRbeta sequences were defined by CDR3 nucleotide sequence plus V and J gene. A sequence counted as donor-reactive only if the sequence showed at least 5-fold expansion in CFSE-low cells compared with unstimulated pre-transplant cells and had a frequency of at least 0.01%. Minimum frequency thresholds were set for each subject on the basis of the unstimulated sample with the lowest template count, so that a detection power of at least 90% was ensured. Repertoire turnover was measured by Jensen-Shannon divergence between the top 1000 TCRbeta sequences post- and pre-transplant. Changes in detection of donor-reactive sequences were assessed with two-sided Fisher's exact tests. The immuneACCESS repertoire file appears here via TCRdb, limited to in-frame rearrangements. These files lack a portion of the clones; in checked studies, under half of the deficit traces to unresolved V genes, and the cause of the others is not known. The V and J calls and the clone size are those of that table, but D and trimming were determined from the DNA. The table for this sample lists 60,000 or so clones; 70% to 80% of them were counted only once. Approximately 15% of the sample is held by the ten biggest clonotypes.

Paper-wide results and their limitations: In 5 of 8 subjects, circulating donor-reactive CD4 TCRbeta sequences decreased significantly after transplant, regardless of tolerance or HCV status. Because of small, heterogeneous patient numbers and non-standardized post-transplant time points, the conclusions were only preliminary. Donor-reactive sequences decreased more than third party-reactive sequences, which suggests partial antigen-specific deletion that was not related to withdrawal success. Since no allograft tissue specimens were available, donor-reactive T cells may have migrated into the graft instead of being deleted. When repertoire turnover was taken into account, detection of donor-reactive sequences was significantly reduced in 7 of 8 subjects for CD4 and in 8 of 8 subjects for CD8. In a couple of subjects, low numbers of available donor cells limited the measurable donor-reactive repertoire.

To note about this clone: The target of this receptor is not known. Base qualities are not provided; no much larger clone lies one nucleotide away.

The germline V gene specifies MNHEY as CDR1 and SVGAGI as CDR2. Inclusive of the bounding cysteine and phenylalanine, the CDR3 is 14 residues long. Here the CDR3 DNA is all that survives: 42 bases in frame from base 1. Trimmed from V: 6 bases; trimmed from J: 6 bases; junction bases lacking a gene match: 5. What this sample's time point label stands for: pre-transplant. Thawed unstimulated PBMCs were stained for CD3, CD4 and CD8 and FACS-sorted into CD3+CD4+ and CD3+CD8+ populations. Each of the 8 studied subjects was randomized to immunosuppression withdrawal. The Qiagen DNeasy Blood and Tissue Kit was used for genomic DNA isolation.

The sequence was collected from a human donor who received a liver transplant. The material sequenced was CD4+ T cells from blood, taken before liver transplant. This sequence uses TRBV6-5 and TRBJ2-2, with 9 bases aligning to TRBD1. The DNA sequence reads TGTGCCAGCAGCCGGGACAGGGTGTCCGGGGAGCTGTTTTTT. This yields the protein CASSRDRVSGELFF.